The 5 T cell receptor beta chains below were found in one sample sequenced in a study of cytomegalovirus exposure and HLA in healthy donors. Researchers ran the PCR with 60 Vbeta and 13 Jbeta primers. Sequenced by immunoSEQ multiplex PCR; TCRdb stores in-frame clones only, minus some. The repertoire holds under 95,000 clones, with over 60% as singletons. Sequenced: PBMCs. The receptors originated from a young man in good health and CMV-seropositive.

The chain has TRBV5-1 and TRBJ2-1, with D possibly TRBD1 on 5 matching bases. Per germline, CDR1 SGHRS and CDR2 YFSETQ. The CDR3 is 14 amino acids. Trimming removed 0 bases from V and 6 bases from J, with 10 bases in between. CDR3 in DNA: TGCGCCAGCAGCTTGGGGGGCTACGGCAATGAGCAGTTCTTC. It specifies CASSLGGYGNEQFF.

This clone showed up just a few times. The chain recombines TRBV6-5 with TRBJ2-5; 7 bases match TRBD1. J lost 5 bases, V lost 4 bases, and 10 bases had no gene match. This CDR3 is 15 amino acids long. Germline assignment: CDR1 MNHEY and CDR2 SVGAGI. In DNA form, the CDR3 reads TGTGCCAGCAGTTTGCGCCACAGGGGAAAGGAGACCCAGTACTTC. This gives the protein CASSLRHRGKETQYF.

CDR3 nucleotide sequence: TGTGCCAGCAGCTTTACTACAGGAGTATACAATGAGCAGTTCTTC. Translation gives CASSFTTGVYNEQFF. The chain joins TRBV5-4 to TRBJ2-1, with D possibly TRBD1 on 5 matching bases. The CDR3 has 15 amino acids. Germline V gives CDR1 SGHNT, CDR2 YYREEE (reference sequence). The ends were cut back, 2 bases at V and 4 bases at J, with 13 bases in the middle.

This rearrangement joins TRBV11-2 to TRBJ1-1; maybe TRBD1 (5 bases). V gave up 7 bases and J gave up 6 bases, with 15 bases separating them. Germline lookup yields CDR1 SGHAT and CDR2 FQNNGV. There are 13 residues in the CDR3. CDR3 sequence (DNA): TGTGCCAGCACGGGGCGAGGGACTGCTGAAGCTTTCTTT. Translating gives CASTGRGTAEAFF.

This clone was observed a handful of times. The CDR3 sequence is CASTPYGEAAYGYTF. For the CDR3, the DNA is TGTGCCAGCACCCCGTACGGGGAGGCGGCCTATGGCTACACCTTC. The J gene is TRBJ1-2, the V gene TRBV6-5; D is undetermined. CDR1 is MNHEY, CDR2 SVGAGI, per germline. Trimming cost V 7 bases and J 4 bases, with 19 bases left between them. The CDR3 is 15 residues long.